These 25 T cell receptor beta chains were sequenced from one sample in a study of T-cell reconstitution after alpha-beta-depleted transplantation in children. The library targeted TCRbeta and was prepared with unique molecular identifiers. TCRdb independently ran MiXCR on the PCR reads; one entry per CDR3 protein. There are 600,000 to 800,000 distinct CDR3 sequences in the sample; under 15% occur only once, and about 0.79% lies in the top ten. This specimen consisted of PBMCs, obtained before TCRalphabeta/CD19-depleted stem cell transplant. The receptors were gathered from a girl aged 2-10 years with congenital amegakaryocytic thrombocytopenia, due to receive a stem cell transplant.

In its sample, this clonotype was seen many times. The rearrangement links TRBV20-1 to TRBJ2-3; TRBD2 matches 7 bases. Germline CDR1 is DFQATT and CDR2 is SNEGSKA (reference sequence). This CDR3 has 14 residues. The ends lost 3 bases at V and 1 base at J; junction bases unmatched: 4. This CDR3 is CSASGRQGTDTQYF. The CDR3, as DNA: TGCAGTGCTAGCGGGAGGCAGGGCACAGATACGCAGTATTTT.

This clonotype has a handful of counts. The gene calls are TRBV10-3 and TRBJ2-2, with D perhaps TRBD1 (5 bases). V was cut by 1 base and J by 0 bases, with 9 bases left in between. Germline-derived CDR1 and CDR2 are ENHRY and SYGVKD. The CDR3 totals 16 residues. CDR3 bases: TGTGCCATCAGTGAGTTGGAGACAGCGAACACCGGGGAGCTGTTTTTT. Translation gives CAISELETANTGELFF.

This clonotype came up many times. This chain joins TRBV20-1 and TRBJ2-1; weak D call: TRBD1 (5 bases). Germline CDR1 is DFQATT and CDR2 is SNEGSKA (reference sequence). Trimming shortened V by 7 bases and J by 6 bases, and 13 bases separated the two germline ends. The CDR3 has 12 amino acids. The CDR3 here is CSVQGSSNEQFF. The CDR3 DNA sequence: TGCAGTGTTCAGGGATCCAGCAATGAGCAGTTCTTC.

This clonotype came up many times. The chain combines TRBV16 with TRBJ1-1, with D maybe TRBD1 (6 bases). The CDR3 extends over 14 amino acids. The V gene lost 4 bases and the J gene lost 0 bases, with 9 bases spanning the gap. From germline, CDR1 is KGHSY and CDR2 FQNENV. CDR3 sequence (DNA): TGTGCCAGCAGCCCAAACAGGGTGAACACTGAAGCTTTCTTT. Amino acid sequence: CASSPNRVNTEAFF.

The chain carries TRBV6-1 and TRBJ1-1, with D maybe TRBD1 (6 bases). Per germline, CDR1 MNHNS and CDR2 SASEGT. There are 15 residues in the CDR3. V was shortened by 6 bases and J by 7 bases, with 21 bases between the two germline ends. CDR3 DNA: TGTGCCAGCAGCCTAAGGACAGCCAAACTCCTTGAAGCTTTCTTT. It yields the protein CASSLRTAKLLEAFF.

The chain links TRBV2 to TRBJ1-1; TRBD1 is a possible D gene (6 bases). CDR1 is SNHLY and CDR2 is FYNNEI in the germline V gene. The CDR3 is made up of 13 amino acids. V was shortened by 4 bases and J by 4 bases, with 10 bases between the two germline ends. The CDR3 sequence is CASSGDTVTEAFF. As DNA, the CDR3 is TGTGCCAGCAGTGGGGACACGGTCACTGAAGCTTTCTTT.

The chain joins TRBV5-1 to TRBJ2-1; unclear D gene. From germline, CDR1 is SGHRS and CDR2 YFSETQ. The V end was cut by 3 bases, the J end by 6 bases, with 22 bases between. CDR3 length equals 17 residues. The CDR3, as DNA: TGCGCCAGCAGCTCCCTCCTTAGAGGTAGCTCGGCCAATGAGCAGTTCTTC. Protein sequence: CASSSLLRGSSANEQFF.

This clonotype was seen at least ten times. The chain joins TRBV6-1 to TRBJ2-5; unclear D gene. From germline, CDR1 is MNHNS and CDR2 SASEGT. V was pared by 3 bases and J by 14 bases, with 4 bases between. CDR3 size: 8 residues. The CDR3: CASSDFYF. In nucleotides, the CDR3 is TGTGCCAGCAGTGATTTCTACTTC.

The chain couples TRBV20-1 to TRBJ2-7; D remains ambiguous. V shed 5 bases and J shed 1 base, with 18 bases lying between them. This CDR3 has 15 amino acids. The germline V gene encodes CDR1 DFQATT and CDR2 SNEGSKA (reference sequence). As DNA, the CDR3 is TGCAGTGCTCGAACTACCTTGCGACCATCCTACGAGCAGTACTTC. Its translation is CSARTTLRPSYEQYF.

The V gene is TRBV19, the J gene TRBJ2-3; no clear D. Trimming pared 7 bases from V and 0 bases from J, leaving 14 bases between. Germline CDR1 is LNHDA and CDR2 is SQIVND (reference sequence). The length of the CDR3 is 15 residues. CDR3: CASISDGASTDTQYF. The CDR3 DNA reads TGTGCCAGTATATCTGACGGCGCAAGCACAGATACGCAGTATTTT.

This clonotype came up a few times. The rearrangement uses TRBV4-1 and TRBJ1-1; perhaps TRBD1 as D (6 bases). The CDR3 is 17 residues long. Deletions cut 1 base from V and 4 bases from J, with 19 bases between. The germline CDR1 and CDR2 sequences are MGHRA and YSYEKL. The CDR3 region is CASSQASTGGGFTEAFF. CDR3 in DNA: TGCGCCAGCAGCCAAGCATCGACAGGAGGGGGTTTCACTGAAGCTTTCTTT.

There are many counts of this clonotype. This chain uses TRBV5-6 with TRBJ2-4, with TRBD2 identical over 16 bases. V gave up 1 base and J gave up 6 bases; unmatched junction bases: 4. This CDR3 comprises 17 residues. The germline V gene has CDR1 SGHDT and CDR2 YYEEEE. The CDR3 is CASSLLGLAGGPNIQYF. The CDR3 DNA reads as TGTGCCAGCAGCTTGTTGGGACTAGCGGGAGGGCCAAACATTCAGTACTTC.

A few counts support this clonotype. This chain connects TRBV12-3 or TRBV12-4 to TRBJ2-1; TRBD2 matches at 7 bases. Trimming removed 4 bases from V and 14 bases from J; junction bases left unmatched: 8. This CDR3 is built from 12 residues. As DNA, the CDR3 is TGTGCCAGCAGTTACGACCGGCGGGGGAAGTTCTTC. Translated, it gives CASSYDRRGKFF.

A word on this clonotype: A much larger clone differs from this one at a single base, so this may be a read error. The gene calls are TRBV6-1 and TRBJ2-5; 11 nucleotides match TRBD1. The CDR3 spans 16 residues. Trimming took 5 bases from V and 7 from J; bases not matched to a gene: 12. Germline values: CDR1 MNHNS, CDR2 SASEGT. This CDR3 is CASSTIWTGGKGTQYF. The CDR3 region has the DNA TGTGCCAGCAGTACGATCTGGACAGGGGGCAAAGGGACCCAGTACTTC.

V and J are TRBV12-3 or TRBV12-4 and TRBJ1-6; D is undetermined. This CDR3 has 17 residues. V lost 5 bases, J lost 0 bases, and 14 bases lay in between. The CDR3 DNA reads as TGTGCCAGCAGTATAGGCAGTTACGGCTCCTATAATTCACCCCTCCACTTT. Its protein product is CASSIGSYGSYNSPLHF.

This clonotype was found many times. The chain combines TRBV7-9 with TRBJ1-4; 8 bases line up with TRBD1. The CDR3 has 13 residues. With V trimmed by 6 bases and J by 8 bases, 5 bases remained unmatched. Germline CDR1 SEHNR, CDR2 FQNEAQ (reference sequence). The CDR3 reads CASSRGTGEKLFF. The DNA of the CDR3 is TGTGCCAGCAGTCGTGGGACAGGCGAAAAACTGTTTTTT. Supplemented by reference TRBV7-9 and TRBJ1-4, the full variable domain reads DTGVSQNPRHKITKRGQNVTFRCDPISEHNRLYWYRQTLGQGPEFLTYFQNEAQLEKSRLLSDRFSAERPKGSFSTLEIQRTEQGDSAMYLCASSRGTGEKLFFGSGTQLSVL.

A few counts support this clonotype. V and J are TRBV20-1 and TRBJ2-7, with 12 bases matching TRBD1. The ends lost 7 bases at V and 5 bases at J; junction bases unmatched: 9. Germline CDR1 and CDR2: DFQATT and SNEGSKA (reference sequence). This CDR3 contains 14 residues. The CDR3, as DNA: TGCAGTGTCCCGCCCGGGACAGGGGGCCACGAGCAGTACTTC. Amino acids: CSVPPGTGGHEQYF.

About this clonotype itself: Relative to the germline gene, one junction end is altered; a read error may explain this. The CDR3 is CASSEAGEGYEQYF. The CDR3 nucleotides read TGTGCCAGCAGCGAAGCGGGGGAGGGCTACGAGCAGTACTTC. This chain links TRBV6-1 with TRBJ2-7; 8 nucleotides agree with TRBD2. Per germline, CDR1 MNHNS and CDR2 SASEGT. The CDR3 covers 14 residues.

This clonotype has a count of ten or more. CDR3 DNA sequence: TGCAGTGCGCCACCACTAGGTAGGCGGGAAGAGTATTTT. This gives the protein CSAPPLGRREEYF. The chain has TRBV20-1 and TRBJ2-3, with D tentatively TRBD2 (6 bases). Germline V gene lookup returns CDR1 DFQATT and CDR2 SNEGSKA (reference sequence). The CDR3 is 13 residues long. The V end lost 6 bases, the J end lost 13 bases, and 23 bases lay between the germline ends.

This clonotype was found many times. This rearrangement joins TRBV4-2 to TRBJ2-7, with 7 bases identical to TRBD2. The germline V gene encodes CDR1 LGHNA and CDR2 YNFKEQ. V lost 3 bases, J lost 3 bases, and 2 bases stayed unmatched. The CDR3 is 13 amino acids. DNA for the CDR3: TGTGCCAGCAGCCATGGGGGGGTCTACGAGCAGTACTTC. Its protein is CASSHGGVYEQYF.

V and J are TRBV7-7 and TRBJ2-3, with D unclear. Trimming cost V 5 bases and J 8 bases, with 14 bases left between them. The CDR3 spans 13 residues. Per germline, CDR1 SSHAT and CDR2 FNYEAQ (reference sequence). CDR3 region: CASSPRLVGTQYF. The CDR3 coding sequence is TGTGCCAGCAGCCCGCGACTCGTTGGTACGCAGTATTTT.

This clonotype occurred many times. The rearrangement links TRBV5-1 to TRBJ2-4; D is perhaps TRBD2 (6 bases). The CDR3 is made up of 15 amino acids. Trimming pared 1 base from V and 0 bases from J, leaving 8 bases between. The germline gives CDR1 SGHRS, CDR2 YFSETQ. CDR3 bases: TGCGCCAGCAGCTTGAGCGGGCTAGCCAAAAACATTCAGTACTTC. This sequence encodes CASSLSGLAKNIQYF.

This clonotype was observed a handful of times. The chain is built from TRBV12-3 or TRBV12-4 and TRBJ2-2; D is possibly TRBD1 (6 bases). Trimming took 2 bases from V and 5 from J, leaving 12 bases between them. The CDR3 is 15 amino acids. This CDR3 is CASSLRQVGTGELFF. CDR3 nucleotides: TGTGCCAGCAGTTTACGACAGGTTGGAACCGGGGAGCTGTTTTTT.

The J gene is TRBJ2-1, the V gene TRBV2; D not certain. Germline V gene data show CDR1 as SNHLY and CDR2 as FYNNEI. Trimming removed 7 bases from V and 7 bases from J, with 5 bases in between. CDR3 length: 10 residues. The DNA for the CDR3 is TGTGCCAGCACGGCAAATGAGCAGTTCTTC. This encodes CASTANEQFF.

This clonotype was counted ten times or more. The chain couples TRBV12-3 or TRBV12-4 to TRBJ2-5; D may be TRBD1 (5 bases). V was clipped by 4 bases and J by 3 bases, with 21 bases between them. This CDR3 has 17 residues. CDR3 in amino acids: CASSSQVLLSPEETQYF. The CDR3 DNA sequence: TGTGCCAGCAGTTCACAGGTTCTTCTCAGCCCTGAAGAGACCCAGTACTTC.